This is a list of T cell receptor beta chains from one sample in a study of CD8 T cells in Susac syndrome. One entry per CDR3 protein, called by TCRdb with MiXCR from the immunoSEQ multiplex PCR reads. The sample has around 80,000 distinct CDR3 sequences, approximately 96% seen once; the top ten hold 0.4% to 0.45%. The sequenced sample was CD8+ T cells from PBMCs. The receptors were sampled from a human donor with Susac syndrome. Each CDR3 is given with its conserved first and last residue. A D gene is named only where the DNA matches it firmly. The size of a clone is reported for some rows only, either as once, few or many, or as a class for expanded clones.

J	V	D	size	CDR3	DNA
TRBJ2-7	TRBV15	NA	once	CATSGDYGGTYEQYF	TGTGCCACCAGCGGGGATTATGGGGGAACCTACGAGCAGTACTTC
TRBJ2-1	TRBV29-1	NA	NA	CSVGGNLEDNEQFF	TGCAGCGTTGGGGGAAACCTAGAGGACAATGAGCAGTTCTTC
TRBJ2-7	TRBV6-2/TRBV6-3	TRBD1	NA	CASSFGTAYEQYF	TGTGCCAGCAGTTTTGGGACAGCCTACGAGCAGTACTTC
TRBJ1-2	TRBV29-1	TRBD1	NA	CSALRTGSNYGYTF	TGCAGCGCCCTCCGGACAGGATCTAACTATGGCTACACCTTC
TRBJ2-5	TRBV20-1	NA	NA	CSANQGGETQYF	TGCAGTGCTAACCAAGGCGGAGAGACCCAGTACTTC
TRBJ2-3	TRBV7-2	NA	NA	CASSALKRRTDTQYF	TGTGCCAGCAGCGCCCTCAAGCGCCGCACAGATACGCAGTATTTT
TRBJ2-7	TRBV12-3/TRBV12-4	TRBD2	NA	CASRTSGSSYEQYF	TGTGCCAGCAGGACTAGCGGTAGCTCCTACGAGCAGTACTTC
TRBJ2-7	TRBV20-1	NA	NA	CSARDNGGNSYEQYF	TGCAGTGCTAGAGATAACGGCGGGAACTCCTACGAGCAGTACTTC
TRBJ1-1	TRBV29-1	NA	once	CSALPGAGNTEAFF	TGCAGCGCCCTCCCAGGGGCCGGTAACACTGAAGCTTTCTTT
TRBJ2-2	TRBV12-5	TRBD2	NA	CASGLGLADGELFF	TGTGCTAGTGGTTTGGGACTAGCGGACGGGGAGCTGTTTTTT
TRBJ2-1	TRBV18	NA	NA	CASSPPVSRLEQFF	TGTGCCAGCTCACCCCCGGTTTCCAGACTTGAGCAGTTCTTC
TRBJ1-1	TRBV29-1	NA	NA	CSGADSEAFF	TGCAGCGGGGCAGATTCCGAAGCTTTCTTT
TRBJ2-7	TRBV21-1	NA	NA	CASRTSGNSYEQYF	TGTGCCAGCAGGACTAGCGGGAACTCCTACGAGCAGTACTTC
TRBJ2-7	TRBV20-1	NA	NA	CSAFLVREQYF	TGCAGTGCCTTTCTAGTGCGCGAGCAGTACTTC
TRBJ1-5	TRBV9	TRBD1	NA	CASSVHDRDQPQHF	TGTGCCAGCAGCGTACATGACAGGGATCAGCCCCAGCATTTT
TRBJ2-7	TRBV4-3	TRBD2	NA	CTSSQGLAGSYEQYF	TGCACCAGCAGCCAAGGGCTAGCGGGGTCCTACGAGCAGTACTTC
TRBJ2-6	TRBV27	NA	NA	CASSPPAGSGANVLTF	TGTGCCAGCAGCCCCCCAGCCGGCTCTGGGGCCAACGTCCTGACTTTC
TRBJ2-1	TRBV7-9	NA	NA	CASSSPRAEQFF	TGTGCCAGCAGCTCACCCAGGGCCGAGCAGTTCTTC
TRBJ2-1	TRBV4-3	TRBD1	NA	CASSQAHTGTGSNEQFF	TGCGCCAGCAGCCAAGCCCACACCGGGACAGGGTCGAATGAGCAGTTCTTC
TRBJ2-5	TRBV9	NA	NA	CASSGGRDNQETQYF	TGTGCCAGCAGCGGTGGGAGGGACAACCAAGAGACCCAGTACTTC
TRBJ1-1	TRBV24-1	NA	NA	CAPHEGLNTEAFF	TGTGCCCCACACGAGGGTTTGAACACTGAAGCTTTCTTT
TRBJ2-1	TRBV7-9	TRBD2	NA	CASGLAGANEQFF	TGTGCCAGTGGACTAGCGGGAGCAAATGAGCAGTTCTTC
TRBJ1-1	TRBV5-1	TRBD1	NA	CASSAGQAGEPEAFF	TGCGCCAGCAGCGCCGGACAGGCGGGGGAACCTGAAGCTTTCTTT
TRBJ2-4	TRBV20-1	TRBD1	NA	CSATGDPKNIQYF	TGCAGTGCGACAGGGGATCCCAAAAACATTCAGTACTTC
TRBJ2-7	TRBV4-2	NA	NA	CASSQDLDETAYEQYF	TGTGCCAGCAGCCAAGATCTCGATGAGACAGCCTACGAGCAGTACTTC
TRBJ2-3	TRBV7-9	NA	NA	CASSLTGVGDTQYF	TGTGCCAGCAGTCTTACGGGAGTTGGAGATACGCAGTATTTT
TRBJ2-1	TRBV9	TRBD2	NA	CASQGSGAYNEQFF	TGTGCCAGCCAGGGCAGCGGGGCTTACAATGAGCAGTTCTTC
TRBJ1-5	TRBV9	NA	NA	CASSVAGANQPQHF	TGTGCCAGCAGCGTAGCGGGAGCGAATCAGCCCCAGCATTTT
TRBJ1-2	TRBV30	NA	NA	CAWNGPGGYTF	TGTGCCTGGAATGGCCCTGGGGGCTACACCTTC
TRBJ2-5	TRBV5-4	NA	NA	CASSLTGWETQYF	TGTGCCAGCAGCTTGACAGGCTGGGAGACCCAGTACTTC
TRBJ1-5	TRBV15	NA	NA	CATSRDRGGVYQPQHF	TGTGCCACCAGCAGAGACCGAGGGGGGGTCTATCAGCCCCAGCATTTT
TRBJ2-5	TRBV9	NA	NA	CASSAGQKAGETQYF	TGTGCCAGCAGCGCGGGACAAAAAGCAGGGGAGACCCAGTACTTC
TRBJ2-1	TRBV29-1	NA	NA	CSVEDLRFPKPTEQFF	TGCAGCGTTGAAGATCTTCGGTTTCCCAAACCCACCGAGCAGTTCTTC
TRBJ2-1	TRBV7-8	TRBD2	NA	CASSLAFPSSGRIYNEQFF	TGTGCCAGCAGCTTAGCGTTCCCCTCTAGCGGGAGGATCTACAATGAGCAGTTCTTC
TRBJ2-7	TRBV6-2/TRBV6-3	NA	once	CASSYPPGWKSSYEQYF	TGTGCCAGCAGTTACCCCCCAGGGTGGAAGAGCTCCTACGAGCAGTACTTC
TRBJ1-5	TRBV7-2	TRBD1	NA	CASSRDRSNQPQHF	TGTGCCAGCAGCCGGGACAGAAGCAATCAGCCCCAGCATTTT
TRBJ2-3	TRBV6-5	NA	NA	CASSRREWGTDTQYF	TGTGCCAGCAGCCGTCGGGAGTGGGGCACAGATACGCAGTATTTT
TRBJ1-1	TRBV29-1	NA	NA	CSVVLMNTEAFF	TGCAGCGTTGTGCTGATGAACACTGAAGCTTTCTTT
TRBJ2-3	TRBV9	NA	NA	CASSVGDRRYTDTQYF	TGTGCCAGCAGCGTAGGCGACAGACGGTACACAGATACGCAGTATTTT